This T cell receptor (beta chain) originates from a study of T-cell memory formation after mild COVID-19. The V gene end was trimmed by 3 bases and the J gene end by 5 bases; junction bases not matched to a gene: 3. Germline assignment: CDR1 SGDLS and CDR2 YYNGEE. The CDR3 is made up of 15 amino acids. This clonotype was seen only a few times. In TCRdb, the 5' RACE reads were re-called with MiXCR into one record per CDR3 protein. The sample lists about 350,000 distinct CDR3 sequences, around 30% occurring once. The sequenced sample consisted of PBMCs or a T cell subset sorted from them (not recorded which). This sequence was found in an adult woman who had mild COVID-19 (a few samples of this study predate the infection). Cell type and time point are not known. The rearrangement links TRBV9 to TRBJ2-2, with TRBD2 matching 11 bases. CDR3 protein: CASSDGTSGTGELFF. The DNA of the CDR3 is TGTGCCAGCAGCGACGGGACTAGCGGAACCGGGGAGCTGTTTTTT.